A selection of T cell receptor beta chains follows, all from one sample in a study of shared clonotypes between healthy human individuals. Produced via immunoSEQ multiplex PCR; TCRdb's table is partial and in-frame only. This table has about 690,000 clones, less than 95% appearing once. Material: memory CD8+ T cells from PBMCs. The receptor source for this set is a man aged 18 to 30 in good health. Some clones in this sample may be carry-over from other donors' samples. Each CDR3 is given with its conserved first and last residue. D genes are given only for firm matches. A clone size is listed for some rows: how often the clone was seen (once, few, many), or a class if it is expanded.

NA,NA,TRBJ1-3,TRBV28,TGTGCCAGCAGTTTGAGAGCTGGAAACACCATATATTTT,CASSLRAGNTIYF
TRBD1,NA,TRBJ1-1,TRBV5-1,TGCGCCAGCAGCTTAGGGACAGGGGGCCCTATGAACACTGAAGCTTTCTTT,CASSLGTGGPMNTEAFF
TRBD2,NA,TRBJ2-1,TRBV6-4,TGTGCCAGCAGTCTAGCGGGAGAGGGTAATGAGCAGTTCTTC,CASSLAGEGNEQFF
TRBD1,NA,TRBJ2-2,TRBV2,TGTGCCAGCAGAGGTTGGGACAGTAACACCGGGGAGCTGTTTTTT,CASRGWDSNTGELFF
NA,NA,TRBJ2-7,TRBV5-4,TGTGCCAGCAGCCCCAGCGCAGGGGACTACGAGCAGTACTTC,CASSPSAGDYEQYF
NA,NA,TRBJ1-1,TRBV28,TGTACCAGCACGAAGCCCCAGGCCATCCCCAACACTGAAGCTTTCTTT,CTSTKPQAIPNTEAFF
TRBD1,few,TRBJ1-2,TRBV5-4,TGTGCCAGCAGACCAGACAGGGTGCCATATGGCTACACCTTC,CASRPDRVPYGYTF
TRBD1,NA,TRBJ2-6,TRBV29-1,TGCAGCGCGGTTACAGGGACAGGGCGTTCAGGGGCCAACGTCCTGACTTTC,CSAVTGTGRSGANVLTF
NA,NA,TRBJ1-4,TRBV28,TGTGCCAGCAGTTCGCGACGGGACCCGATAGGAAAACTGTTTTTT,CASSSRRDPIGKLFF
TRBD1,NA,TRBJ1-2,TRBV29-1,TGCAGCGTTGAACCGTCGGGCAGGGGGCTCTATGGCTACACCTTC,CSVEPSGRGLYGYTF
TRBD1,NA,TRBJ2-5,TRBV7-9,TGTGCCAGCAGCTTAGTTCAGGGGGCAGGGACCCAGTACTTC,CASSLVQGAGTQYF
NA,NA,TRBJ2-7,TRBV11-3,TGTGCCAGCAGCAGAGTACGAACGGCGGGCGGATTCCGACTTTACGAGCAGTACTTC,CASSRVRTAGGFRLYEQYF
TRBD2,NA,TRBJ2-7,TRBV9,TGTGCCAGCAGCGTGGGGACTAGCGAGTTCTACGAGCAGTACTTC,CASSVGTSEFYEQYF
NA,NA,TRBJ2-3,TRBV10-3,TGTGCCATCAGTGAGTCGATTTTGCAGGGCCGAGATACGCAGTATTTT,CAISESILQGRDTQYF
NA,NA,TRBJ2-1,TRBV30,TGTGCCTGGAGTCCCCCACTCCCCAGCTGGGTCAATGAGCAGTTCTTC,CAWSPPLPSWVNEQFF
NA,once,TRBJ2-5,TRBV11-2,TGTGCCAGCAGCCTAAGCCGGGCCCTCAGGGAGACCCAGTACTTC,CASSLSRALRETQYF
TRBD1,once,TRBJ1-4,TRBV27,TGTGCCAGCAGTGCCGAACCGGGACAGGGGACGGGTGAAAAACTGTTTTTT,CASSAEPGQGTGEKLFF
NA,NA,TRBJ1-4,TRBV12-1,TGTGCCAGCACGACGGCTGCAACTAATGAAAAACTGTTTTTT,CASTTAATNEKLFF
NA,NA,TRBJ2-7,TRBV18,TGTGCCAGCTCACCACCGGGACGAAGGGTCCCCTACGAGCAGTACTTC,CASSPPGRRVPYEQYF
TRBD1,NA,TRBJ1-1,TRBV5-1,TGCGCCAGCAGCTTCCAACTTTTAACCGGGACAGGGGAGAACACTGAAGCTTTCTTT,CASSFQLLTGTGENTEAFF
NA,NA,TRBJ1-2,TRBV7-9,TGTGCCAGCAGCTGGCGCAAGGACAACCCTAACTATGGCTACACCTTC,CASSWRKDNPNYGYTF
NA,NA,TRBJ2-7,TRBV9,TGTGCCAGCAGCGTAGCCAACGGCGAGCAGTACTTC,CASSVANGEQYF
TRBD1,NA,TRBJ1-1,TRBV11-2,TGTGCCAGCAGCTTAGTAGGGACAGGGTTGAACACTGAAGCTTTCTTT,CASSLVGTGLNTEAFF
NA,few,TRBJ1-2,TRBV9,TGTGCCAGCAGCGTAGCTGGGGGAGGGGAAGGCTATGGCTACACCTTC,CASSVAGGGEGYGYTF
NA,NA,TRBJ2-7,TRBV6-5,TGTGCCAGCAGTTACTCGACTCGGGAGCAGTACTTC,CASSYSTREQYF
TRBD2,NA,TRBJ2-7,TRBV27,TGTGCCAGCAGTTTAAGGCTAGCGGGAGAAGTTTTCTACGAGCAGTACTTC,CASSLRLAGEVFYEQYF
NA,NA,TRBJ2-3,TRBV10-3,TGTGCCATCAGTGATTGGACGAAAACAGATACGCAGTATTTT,CAISDWTKTDTQYF
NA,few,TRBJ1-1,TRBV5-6,TGTGCCAGCAGCTTGCCAGGGGCATCCCCTGAAGCTTTCTTT,CASSLPGASPEAFF
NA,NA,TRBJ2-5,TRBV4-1,TGCGCCAGCAGCTCCGGCGGGGCCAGGGCGAAAGAGACCCAGTACTTC,CASSSGGARAKETQYF
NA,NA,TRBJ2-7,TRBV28,TGTGCCAGCAGCGCTATAGTCTACGAGCAGTACTTC,CASSAIVYEQYF
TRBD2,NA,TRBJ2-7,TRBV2,TGTGCCAGCAGTGATTTTGGCGGGGGACCCTACGAGCAGTACTTC,CASSDFGGGPYEQYF
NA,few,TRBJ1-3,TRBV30,TGTGCCTGGAGTTCAGGGTTCCTCTCTGGAAACACCATATATTTT,CAWSSGFLSGNTIYF
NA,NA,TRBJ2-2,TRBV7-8,TGTGCCAGCAGCCTAGGGCGGGACAGACGCTCTACCCACGGGGAGCTGTTTTTT,CASSLGRDRRSTHGELFF
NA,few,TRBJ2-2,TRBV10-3,TGTGCCATCAGTGAGTCTGGGACCGTGAACACCGGGGAGCTGTTTTTT,CAISESGTVNTGELFF
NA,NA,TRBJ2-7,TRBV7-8,TGTGCCAGCAGCCAACCAATCTCTGGCAGAAGGCACGAGCAGTACTTC,CASSQPISGRRHEQYF